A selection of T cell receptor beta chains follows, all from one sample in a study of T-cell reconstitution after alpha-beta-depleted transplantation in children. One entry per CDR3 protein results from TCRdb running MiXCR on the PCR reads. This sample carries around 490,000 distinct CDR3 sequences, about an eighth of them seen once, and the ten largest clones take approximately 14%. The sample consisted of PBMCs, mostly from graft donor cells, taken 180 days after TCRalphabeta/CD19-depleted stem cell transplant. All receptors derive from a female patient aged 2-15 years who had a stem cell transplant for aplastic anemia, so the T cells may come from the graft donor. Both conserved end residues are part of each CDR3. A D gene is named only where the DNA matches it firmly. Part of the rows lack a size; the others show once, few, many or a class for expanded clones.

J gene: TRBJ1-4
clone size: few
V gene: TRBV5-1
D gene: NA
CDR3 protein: CASRLPGEEKLFF
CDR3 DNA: TGCGCCAGCAGACTTCCAGGGGAGGAAAAACTGTTTTTT

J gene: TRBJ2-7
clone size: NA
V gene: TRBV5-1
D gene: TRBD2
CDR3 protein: CASSAAGTSGYEQYF
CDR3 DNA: TGCGCCAGCAGCGCGGCCGGGACTAGCGGCTACGAGCAGTACTTC

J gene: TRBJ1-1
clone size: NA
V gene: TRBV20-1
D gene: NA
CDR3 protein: CSARAGTTVMGTEAFF
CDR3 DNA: TGCAGTGCCCGAGCGGGGACTACGGTAATGGGCACTGAAGCTTTCTTT

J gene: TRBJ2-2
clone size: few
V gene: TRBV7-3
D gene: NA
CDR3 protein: CASSPAQGSTGELFF
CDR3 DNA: TGTGCCAGCAGCCCGGCACAGGGAAGCACCGGGGAGCTGTTTTTT

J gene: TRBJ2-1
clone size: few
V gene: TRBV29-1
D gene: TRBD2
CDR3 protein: CSLYPAGVNEQFF
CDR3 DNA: TGCAGCCTATACCCAGCGGGAGTCAATGAGCAGTTCTTC

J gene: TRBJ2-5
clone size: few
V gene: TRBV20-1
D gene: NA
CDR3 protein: CSATGPPPIQETQYF
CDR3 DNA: TGCAGTGCTACAGGGCCCCCCCCTATCCAAGAGACCCAGTACTTC

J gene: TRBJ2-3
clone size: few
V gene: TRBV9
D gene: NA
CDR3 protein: CASSVAGTTTDTQYF
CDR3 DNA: TGTGCCAGCAGCGTAGCAGGGACAACAACAGATACGCAGTATTTT

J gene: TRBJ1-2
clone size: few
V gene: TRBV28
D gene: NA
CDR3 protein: CASSLINYGYTF
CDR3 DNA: TGTGCCAGCAGTTTAATCAACTATGGCTACACCTTC

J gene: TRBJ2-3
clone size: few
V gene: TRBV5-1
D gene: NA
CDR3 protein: CASSLVPGGQGGDTQYF
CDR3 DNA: TGCGCCAGCAGCTTGGTTCCCGGCGGGCAAGGAGGAGATACGCAGTATTTT

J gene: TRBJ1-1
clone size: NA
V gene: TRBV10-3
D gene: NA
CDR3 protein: CAISVGRGGEAFF
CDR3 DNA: TGTGCCATCAGTGTGGGGCGCGGCGGGGAAGCTTTCTTT

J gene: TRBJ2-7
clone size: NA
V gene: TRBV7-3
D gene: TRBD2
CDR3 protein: CASSISLGWGLAGSGSYEQYF
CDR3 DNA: TGTGCCAGCAGCATAAGCCTAGGGTGGGGACTAGCGGGATCAGGCTCCTACGAGCAGTACTTC